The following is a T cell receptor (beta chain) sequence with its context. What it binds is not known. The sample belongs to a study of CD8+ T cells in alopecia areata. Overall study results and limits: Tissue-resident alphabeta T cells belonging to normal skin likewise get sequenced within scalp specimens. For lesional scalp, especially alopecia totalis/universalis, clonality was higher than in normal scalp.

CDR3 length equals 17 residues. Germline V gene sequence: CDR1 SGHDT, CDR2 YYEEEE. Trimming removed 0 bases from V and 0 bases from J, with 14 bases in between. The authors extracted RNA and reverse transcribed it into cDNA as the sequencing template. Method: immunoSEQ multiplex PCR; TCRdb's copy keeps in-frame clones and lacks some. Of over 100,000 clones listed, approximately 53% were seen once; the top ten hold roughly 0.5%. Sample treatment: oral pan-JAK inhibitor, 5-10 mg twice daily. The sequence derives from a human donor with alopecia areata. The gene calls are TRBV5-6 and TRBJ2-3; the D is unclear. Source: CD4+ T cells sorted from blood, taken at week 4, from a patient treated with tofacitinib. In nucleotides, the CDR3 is TGTGCCAGCAGCTTGGATTTCGGCACCGCAAGCACAGATACGCAGTATTTT. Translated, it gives CASSLDFGTASTDTQYF. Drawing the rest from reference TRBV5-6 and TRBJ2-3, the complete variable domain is DAGVTQSPTHLIKTRGQQVTLRCSPKSGHDTVSWYQQALGQGPQFIFQYYEEEERQRGNFPDRFSGHQFPNYSSELNVNALLLGDSALYLCASSLDFGTASTDTQYFGPGTRLTVL.